Below, 9 T cell receptor beta chains from the same sample are listed, as sequenced in a study of blood T cells in healthy people across ages. The authors ran a second PCR of about 6 to 11 cycles using a sample-barcoded 5' primer and a J-beta primer mix. From the 5' RACE reads, TCRdb called clonotypes with MiXCR, one entry per CDR3 protein. Of some 1,800,000 distinct CDR3 sequences listed, about 39% were seen once; the top ten hold roughly 24%. The sequenced sample was blood. These receptors were taken from a human donor in good health.

The chain recombines TRBV20-1 with TRBJ2-4; 15 bases map to TRBD2. Germline CDR1 is DFQATT and CDR2 is SNEGSKA (reference sequence). CDR3 size: 19 residues. The ends lost 2 bases at V and 3 bases at J; junction bases unmatched: 11. The CDR3 loop reads CSARSGTSGGKRVKNIQYF. DNA of the CDR3: TGCAGTGCTAGATCCGGGACTAGCGGGGGGAAGCGGGTCAAAAACATTCAGTACTTC.

V and J are TRBV7-6 and TRBJ2-5, with D tentatively TRBD1 (5 bases). The CDR3 has 12 amino acids. Germline-derived CDR1 and CDR2 are SGHVS and FNYEAQ. V dropped 6 bases and J dropped 3 bases, with 8 bases sitting between them. The CDR3 DNA is TGTGCCAGCAGGGGGCTCGAAGAGACCCAGTACTTC. Protein product: CASRGLEETQYF.

This chain connects TRBV9 to TRBJ1-1; the D is unclear. Germline lookup yields CDR1 SGDLS and CDR2 YYNGEE. Trimming pared 7 bases from V and 1 base from J, leaving 11 bases between. The CDR3 sequence is 13 residues long. CDR3 DNA: TGTGCCAGCGCGAAGGGATCGAACACTGAAGCTTTCTTT. Translated, it gives CASAKGSNTEAFF.

J is TRBJ2-6 and V is TRBV7-3; tentative D call: TRBD2 (6 bases). CDR3 length equals 12 residues. Germline loops: CDR1 SGHTA, CDR2 FQGTGA. V lost 8 bases to trimming and J lost 12 bases, with 14 bases between them. The CDR3 sequence is CASGQVGGVLTF. The CDR3 DNA follows: TGTGCCAGCGGGCAGGTCGGGGGCGTCCTGACTTTC.

Points on this clonotype: At one end the junction does not follow the germline gene, possibly because of a read error. The J gene is TRBJ2-7, the V gene TRBV20-1; D not resolved. The CDR3 contains 11 residues. The germline V gene has CDR1 DFQATT and CDR2 SNEGSKA (reference sequence). CDR3 in DNA: TGCAGTGCCCTCGGCTCCCGTGAGCGGTACTTC. This gives the protein CSALGSRERYF.

This clonotype showed up just a few times. The genes are TRBV5-6 and TRBJ2-3; no reliable D call. This CDR3 contains 13 residues. Germline CDR1 SGHDT, CDR2 YYEEEE. Trimming took off 1 base at V and 2 bases at J, with 5 bases between the two ends. As DNA, the CDR3 is TGTGCCAGCAGCTTGAAAGACACAGATACGCAGTATTTT. Residues: CASSLKDTDTQYF.

The CDR3 DNA reads as TGTGCCAGCAGCTTGGGGGGAGTGGCCGTAGCTAACATTCAGTACTTC. This gives the protein CASSLGGVAVANIQYF. The chain employs TRBV7-8 and TRBJ2-4; D may be TRBD2 (6 bases). CDR1 and CDR2 from the germline V gene are SGHVS and FQNEAQ. The V end was cut by 3 bases, the J end by 7 bases, with 19 bases between. The length of the CDR3 is 16 residues.

This clonotype appeared a few times. The chain recombines TRBV29-1 with TRBJ1-4; 7 nucleotides agree with TRBD1. Germline CDR1 SQVTM, CDR2 ANQGSEA. V lost 3 bases and J lost 5; bases outside the gene matches: 3. CDR3 length: 13 residues. The CDR3 reads CSVDPGGNEKLFF. The CDR3 nucleotides read TGCAGCGTTGACCCAGGGGGAAATGAAAAACTGTTTTTT.

Many counts were recorded for this clonotype. V gene TRBV20-1 combines with J gene TRBJ2-1; no definite D call. The CDR3 has 12 amino acids. The germline V gene has CDR1 DFQATT and CDR2 SNEGSKA (reference sequence). Deletions cut 5 bases from V and 8 bases from J, with 13 bases between. The CDR3 loop reads CSAPSRVDEQFF. For the CDR3, the DNA is TGCAGTGCTCCCTCCCGTGTCGATGAGCAGTTCTTC.